The 29 T cell receptor beta chains reported below all come from one sample, sequenced in a study of OX40 agonist ivuxolimab in advanced cancers. Some clones are missing from TCRdb's copy, which holds only in-frame ones; the method was immunoSEQ multiplex PCR. The table lists around 15,000 clones, approximately 80% of them singletons. Sample: CD4+ or CD8+ T cells sorted from blood, taken in a trial of the OX40 agonist ivuxolimab. The origin of the receptors is an adult with an advanced solid tumor such as melanoma, head and neck, liver or kidney cancer.

V is TRBV7-8 and J is TRBJ1-1; the D gene is possibly TRBD1 (5 bases). Germline V gene sequence: CDR1 SGHVS, CDR2 FQNEAQ. This CDR3 is built from 16 residues. V was trimmed by 3 bases and J by 1 base, leaving 15 bases between them. In DNA form, the CDR3 reads TGTGCCAGCAGCTTCGGGACTATCCAATCGAACACTGAAGCTTTCTTT. Protein sequence: CASSFGTIQSNTEAFF. The full variable domain, rest sourced from reference TRBV7-8 and TRBJ1-1, is GAGVSQSPRYKVAKRGQDVALRCDPISGHVSLFWYQQALGQGPEFLTYFQNEAQLDKSGLPSDRFFAERPEGSVSTLKIQRTQQEDSAVYLCASSFGTIQSNTEAFFGQGTRLTVV.

The chain carries TRBV18 and TRBJ1-1, with a weak D call TRBD1 (6 bases). The CDR3 length is 15 residues. The germline gives CDR1 KGHSH, CDR2 LQKENI. Trimming removed 6 bases at V and 2 bases at J, with 16 bases between. CDR3 residues: CASSPPDSINTEAFF. The DNA for the CDR3 is TGTGCCAGCTCCCCCCCGGACAGTATCAACACTGAAGCTTTCTTT. Together with reference TRBV18 and TRBJ1-1, the CDR3 gives the full variable domain: NAGVMQNPRHLVRRRGQEARLRCSPMKGHSHVYWYRQLPEEGLKFMVYLQKENIIDESGMPKERFSAEFPKEGPSILRIQQVVRGDSAAYFCASSPPDSINTEAFFGQGTRLTVV.

The rearrangement uses TRBV6-1 and TRBJ1-5; D is ambiguous. The ends were cut back, 4 bases at V and 1 base at J, with 8 bases in the middle. Germline loops: CDR1 MNHNS, CDR2 SASEGT. This CDR3 has 14 amino acids. The CDR3 here is CASSGRESNQPQHF. CDR3 coding DNA: TGTGCCAGCAGTGGTAGGGAGAGCAATCAGCCCCAGCATTTT.

The chain combines TRBV5-6 with TRBJ2-1, with D hard to call. Germline lookup yields CDR1 SGHDT and CDR2 YYEEEE. The CDR3 consists of 11 residues. V lost 2 bases and J lost 8, with 5 bases in between. As DNA, the CDR3 is TGTGCCAGCAGCTTTTCCGATGAGCAGTTCTTC. It encodes CASSFSDEQFF. Full variable domain (remainder filled in from reference TRBV5-6 and TRBJ2-1): DAGVTQSPTHLIKTRGQQVTLRCSPKSGHDTVSWYQQALGQGPQFIFQYYEEEERQRGNFPDRFSGHQFPNYSSELNVNALLLGDSALYLCASSFSDEQFFGPGTRLTVL.

The chain links TRBV13 to TRBJ2-6; perhaps TRBD2 as D (7 bases). This CDR3 spans 16 amino acids. Germline-derived CDR1 and CDR2 are PRHDT and FYEKMQ (reference sequence). V was cut by 4 bases and J by 2 bases, with 12 bases left in between. The CDR3 coding sequence is TGTGCCAGCAGCTCAAGGGGGGGCGCTGGGGCCAACGTCCTGACTTTC. Translation gives CASSSRGGAGANVLTF.

V is TRBV5-1 and J is TRBJ2-7, with 9 bases fitting TRBD1. The length of the CDR3 is 15 residues. Germline V lookup: CDR1 SGHRS, CDR2 YFSETQ. Unmatched junction bases numbered 5, after V lost 4 bases and J lost 0 bases. The CDR3 region is CASSTGQGSSYEQYF. The CDR3, as DNA: TGCGCCAGCAGCACCGGACAGGGGAGCTCCTACGAGCAGTACTTC. Full variable domain (remainder filled in from reference TRBV5-1 and TRBJ2-7): KAGVTQTPRYLIKTRGQQVTLSCSPISGHRSVSWYQQTPGQGLQFLFEYFSETQRNKGNFPGRFSGRQFSNSRSEMNVSTLELGDSALYLCASSTGQGSSYEQYFGPGTRLTVT.

The chain employs TRBV6-5 and TRBJ1-1; no definite D call. Germline V gene sequence: CDR1 MNHEY, CDR2 SVGAGI. V lost 0 bases and J 4 bases, leaving 12 bases between the germline ends. The CDR3 has 15 residues. CDR3: CASSYSTAALTEAFF. CDR3 sequence (DNA): TGTGCCAGCAGTTACTCGACGGCGGCCCTCACTGAAGCTTTCTTT.

The genes are TRBV6-1 and TRBJ2-5, with 7 positions matching TRBD2. The CDR3 has 16 residues. V gave up 0 bases and J gave up 5 bases; unmatched junction bases: 9. The V gene's germline CDR1 is MNHNS and CDR2 SASEGT. The CDR3: CASSEARLAVWETQYF. The CDR3 DNA sequence: TGTGCCAGCAGTGAAGCTCGCCTAGCGGTATGGGAGACCCAGTACTTC.

This clone was seen a few times. The chain is built from TRBV5-1 and TRBJ1-1; D gene unclear. The V gene's germline CDR1 is SGHRS and CDR2 YFSETQ. CDR3 size: 14 residues. V dropped 4 bases and J dropped 3 bases, with 13 bases sitting between them. As DNA, the CDR3 is TGCGCCAGCAGCCCACCAGGTTGGGACACTGAAGCTTTCTTT. Amino acids: CASSPPGWDTEAFF.

By share, this clone counts as medium-sized. Different DNA sequences within this sample yield the same CDR3. The chain couples TRBV25-1 to TRBJ1-2; tentative D call: TRBD1 (5 bases). Trimming removed 5 bases at V and 3 bases at J, with 7 bases between. The V gene's germline CDR1 is MGHDK and CDR2 SYGVNS. The CDR3 consists of 12 residues. CDR3 amino acids: CASSWGYYGYTF. The CDR3 DNA is TGTGCCAGCAGTTGGGGGTACTATGGCTACACCTTC.

This sequence joins TRBV9 and TRBJ1-4; D remains unclear. CDR1 is SGDLS and CDR2 is YYNGEE in the germline V gene. This CDR3 contains 13 residues. V lost 4 bases to trimming and J lost 5 bases, with 9 bases between them. The DNA for the CDR3 is TGTGCCAGCAGCAGACAAGGGAATGAAAAACTGTTTTTT. Translating gives CASSRQGNEKLFF.

Comment on this clone: Other DNA variants within this sample encode the same CDR3. The chain carries TRBV9 and TRBJ2-3, with D hard to call. The CDR3 runs 15 residues. Looked up from germline, CDR1 is SGDLS and CDR2 is YYNGEE. V lost 5 bases and J 0 bases, leaving 13 bases between the germline ends. CDR3 amino acids: CASSVDSISTDTQYF. The CDR3 bases are TGTGCCAGCAGTGTCGACTCCATTAGCACAGATACGCAGTATTTT.

V usage is TRBV18 and J usage is TRBJ2-7, with TRBD1 as a possible D gene (6 bases). The CDR3 spans 13 residues. Trimming left V 3 bases short and J 1 base short, with 7 bases between. The germline CDR1 and CDR2 sequences are KGHSH and LQKENI. The CDR3 sequence is CASSPDSSYEQYF. The CDR3 DNA reads TGTGCCAGCTCACCGGACAGTTCCTACGAGCAGTACTTC.

The chain links TRBV1 to TRBJ2-1; the D segment call TRBD2 is taken from the table without a DNA check. TRBV1 is described as a pseudogene. CDR3 length: 16 residues. DNA of the CDR3: TGCACCAGCAGCCAAGAGTCAAGCGGGAGGACTAATGAGCAGTTCTTC. The encoded protein is CTSSQESSGRTNEQFF.

V usage is TRBV19 and J usage is TRBJ1-1; D gene uncertain. V was trimmed by 9 bases and J by 4 bases, leaving 15 bases between them. The CDR3 is 13 residues long. Germline CDR1 and CDR2: LNHDA and SQIVND (reference sequence). This chain's CDR3 is CASMLVSGTEAFF. The DNA of the CDR3 is TGTGCCAGCATGCTCGTCTCGGGCACTGAAGCTTTCTTT.

This sequence joins TRBV14 and TRBJ2-5; possible D gene TRBD2, 6 bases. The assigned J gene may be wrong: the sequence end matches TRBJ2-7 better. CDR1 and CDR2 from the germline V gene are SGHDN and FVKESK. The CDR3 is made up of 15 amino acids. CDR3 sequence: CASSPLGGGTHEQYF. DNA for the CDR3: TGTGCCAGCAGCCCTCTGGGCGGAGGGACCCACGAGCAGTACTTC.

This chain connects TRBV6-5 to TRBJ2-5; D is perhaps TRBD1 (7 bases). The end of the DNA is better explained by TRBJ2-7, so the J call may be wrong. The CDR3 has 14 amino acids. Germline CDR1 and CDR2: MNHEY and SVGAGI. The CDR3 sequence is CASRQGRGPYEQYF. In DNA, the CDR3 is TGTGCCAGCAGACAGGGGCGGGGTCCCTACGAGCAGTACTTC.

This clone was found a few times. V is TRBV7-8 and J is TRBJ2-7; TRBD1 matches 7 bases. Germline lookup yields CDR1 SGHVS and CDR2 FQNEAQ. The CDR3 extends over 13 amino acids. J lost 0 bases, V lost 8 bases, and 4 bases had no gene match. CDR3 loop: CASSEGASYEQYF. The CDR3 DNA reads as TGTGCCAGCTCTGAGGGGGCCTCCTACGAGCAGTACTTC.

The chain couples TRBV29-1 to TRBJ1-1, with 9 bases aligning to TRBD1. Per germline, CDR1 SQVTM and CDR2 ANQGSEA. CDR3 length: 13 residues. Germline trimming cut 7 bases from V and 6 bases from J; bases unmatched to any gene: 9. The CDR3 DNA reads TGCAGCGCTAGACAGGGGGAAGGTGCTGAAGCTTTCTTT. Translating gives CSARQGEGAEAFF.

This sequence joins TRBV21-1 and TRBJ1-5. TRBV21-1 is reported as a pseudogene. This CDR3 spans 18 amino acids. The CDR3 DNA sequence: TGTGCCAGCAGCGATGGAACCGGGAGCGGGGATAGCAATCAGCCCCAGCATTTT. It translates to CASSDGTGSGDSNQPQHF.

The chain combines TRBV19 with TRBJ1-2; D remains ambiguous. This CDR3 has 16 amino acids. Germline-derived CDR1 and CDR2 are LNHDA and SQIVND (reference sequence). Trimming left V 0 bases short and J 0 bases short, with 11 bases between. CDR3 nucleotide sequence: TGTGCCAGTAGTATAGATAGCTGGACCCCTAACTATGGCTACACCTTC. Its protein product is CASSIDSWTPNYGYTF.

This clone was detected a few times. This rearrangement joins TRBV7-8 to TRBJ2-1, with 10 bases identical to TRBD2. This CDR3 contains 17 residues. Germline CDR1 and CDR2: SGHVS and FQNEAQ. The trim removed 3 bases at V and 2 bases at J, leaving 7 bases unmatched. The CDR3 loop is CASSLRKREGTYNEQFF. The CDR3 region has the DNA TGTGCCAGCAGCTTGCGTAAGCGGGAGGGGACCTACAATGAGCAGTTCTTC.

The rearrangement links TRBV7-3 to TRBJ2-3; 13 nucleotides line up with TRBD2. The germline V gene has CDR1 SGHTA and CDR2 FQGTGA. The V gene end was trimmed by 0 bases and the J gene end by 4 bases; junction bases not matched to a gene: 4. The CDR3 is made up of 17 amino acids. CDR3 residues: CASSLTTSGRLADTQYF. For the CDR3, the DNA is TGTGCCAGCAGCTTAACGACTAGCGGGAGGTTGGCAGATACGCAGTATTTT.

This clone turned up a few times. This rearrangement joins TRBV5-1 to TRBJ1-1; TRBD1 aligns across 7 bases. There are 11 residues in the CDR3. The trim removed 4 bases at V and 8 bases at J, leaving 2 bases unmatched. Per germline, CDR1 SGHRS and CDR2 YFSETQ. The CDR3 DNA is TGCGCCAGCAGCCTGACAGGGGAAGCTTTCTTT. This gives the protein CASSLTGEAFF.

This clone occurred once. The rearrangement uses TRBV27 and TRBJ2-5; 10 nucleotides align to TRBD2. The germline V gene has CDR1 MNHEY and CDR2 SMNVEV (reference sequence). The CDR3 extends over 14 amino acids. With V trimmed by 8 bases and J by 3 bases, 6 bases remained unmatched. CDR3 region: CASRRLAGEETQYF. CDR3 DNA sequence: TGTGCCAGCCGGAGGCTAGCGGGGGAAGAGACCCAGTACTTC.

This clone was observed a handful of times. V and J are TRBV27 and TRBJ2-1; TRBD2 is a possible D gene (6 bases). Germline CDR1 reads MNHEY; CDR2 reads SMNVEV (reference sequence). The CDR3 is 15 amino acids. V lost 8 bases to trimming and J lost 6 bases, with 20 bases between them. The DNA for the CDR3 is TGTGCCAGCTCCCCAAATAGCGGAGCCTTCAATGAGCAGTTCTTC. Encoded protein: CASSPNSGAFNEQFF.

The rearrangement uses TRBV7-9 and TRBJ2-7, with 9 bases aligning to TRBD1. This CDR3 is built from 15 residues. V trimming: 5 bases; J trimming: 1 base; junction bases outside the gene matches: 6. CDR1 is SEHNR and CDR2 is FQNEAQ in the germline V gene (reference sequence). The CDR3 here is CASSTYGTGSYEQYF. CDR3 DNA: TGTGCCAGCAGCACCTACGGGACAGGGTCCTACGAGCAGTACTTC.

This chain joins TRBV9 and TRBJ2-1; unclear D gene. Germline V gives CDR1 SGDLS, CDR2 YYNGEE. The germline V and J ends were trimmed by 0 bases and 0 bases, with 4 bases remaining between them. CDR3 length equals 14 residues. The CDR3 nucleotides are TGTGCCAGCAGCGTAGGAGACTCCTACAATGAGCAGTTCTTC. Encoded protein: CASSVGDSYNEQFF.

The count of this clone is one. The rearrangement joins TRBV10-3 to TRBJ1-2; D is undetermined. Germline V gene data show CDR1 as ENHRY and CDR2 as SYGVKD. This CDR3 region has 13 residues. V shed 5 bases and J shed 3 bases, with 10 bases lying between them. CDR3 residues: CAISMNRDYGYTF. CDR3 nucleotides: TGTGCCATCAGTATGAACAGAGACTATGGCTACACCTTC.